This T cell receptor beta chain appears in the sequencing data of a study of blood T cells in healthy people across ages. Total RNA, at least 5.5 micrograms per sample, was extracted from PBMCs. The use of a sample-barcoded 5' primer and a J-beta primer mix characterized a second PCR of about 7 to 12 cycles. TCRdb reprocessed the 5' RACE reads via MiXCR and lists one record per CDR3 protein. The profile covers 660,000 or so distinct CDR3 sequences, with 58% appearing a single time and 35% to 40% taken by the ten largest. V was cut by 2 bases and J by 3 bases, with 4 bases left in between. CDR3 length: 11 residues. Germline CDR1 is SQVTM and CDR2 is ANQGSEA.

The chain combines TRBV29-1 with TRBJ1-1, with unresolved D. This sequence was found in a man aged 60 to 75 in good health. Sample: blood. The CDR3 reads CSVERYTEAFF. The CDR3 bases are TGCAGCGTTGAACGATACACTGAAGCTTTCTTT.